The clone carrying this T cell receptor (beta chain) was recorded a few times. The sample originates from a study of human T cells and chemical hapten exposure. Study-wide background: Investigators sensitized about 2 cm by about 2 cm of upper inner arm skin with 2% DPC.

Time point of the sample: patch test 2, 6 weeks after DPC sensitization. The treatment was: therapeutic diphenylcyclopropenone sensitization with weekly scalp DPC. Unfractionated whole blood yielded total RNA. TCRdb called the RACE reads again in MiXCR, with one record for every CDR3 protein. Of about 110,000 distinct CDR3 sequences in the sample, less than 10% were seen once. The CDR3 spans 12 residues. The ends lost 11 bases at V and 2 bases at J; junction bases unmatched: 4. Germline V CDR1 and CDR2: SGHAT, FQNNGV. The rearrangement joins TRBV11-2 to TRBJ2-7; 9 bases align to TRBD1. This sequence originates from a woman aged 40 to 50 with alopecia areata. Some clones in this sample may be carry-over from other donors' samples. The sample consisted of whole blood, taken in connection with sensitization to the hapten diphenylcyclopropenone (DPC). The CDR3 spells CAVRTGAYEQYF. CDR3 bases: TGTGCCGTAAGGACAGGGGCCTACGAGCAGTACTTC.